This T cell receptor beta chain was captured by sequencing in a study of T cell responses to AZD1222 COVID-19 vaccine. Libraries were prepared by immunoSEQ multiplex PCR; TCRdb keeps only in-frame clonotypes and omits some of them. Here the sample spans about 110,000 clones, around 92% being singletons. This clone has only a few counts. The receptor was isolated from an adult in good health. This material consisted of peripheral blood, taken on day 0 of AZD1222 vaccination.

CDR3 DNA sequence: TGTGCCAGCAGTCATGAACCGGGACAACCAACCTACGAGCAGTACTTC. It yields the protein CASSHEPGQPTYEQYF. The chain combines TRBV3-1 (or the pseudogene TRBV3-2) with TRBJ2-7; D might be TRBD1 (6 bases). The CDR3 runs to 16 residues. V was shortened by 6 bases and J by 2 bases, with 20 bases between the two germline ends. CDR1 LGHDT and CDR2 YNNKEL come from the germline V gene (reference sequence).